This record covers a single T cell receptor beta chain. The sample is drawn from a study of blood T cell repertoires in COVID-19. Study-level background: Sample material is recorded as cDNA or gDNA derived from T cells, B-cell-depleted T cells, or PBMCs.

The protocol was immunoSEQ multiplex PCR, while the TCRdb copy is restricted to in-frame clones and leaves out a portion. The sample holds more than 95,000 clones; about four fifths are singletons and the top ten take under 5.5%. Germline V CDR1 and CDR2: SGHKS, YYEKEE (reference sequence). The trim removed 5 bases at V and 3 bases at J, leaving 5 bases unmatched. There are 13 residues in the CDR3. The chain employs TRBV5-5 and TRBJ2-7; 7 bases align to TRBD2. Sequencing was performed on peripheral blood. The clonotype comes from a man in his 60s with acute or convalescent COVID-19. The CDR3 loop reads CASSFGGSYEQYF. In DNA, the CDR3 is TGTGCCAGCAGTTTCGGGGGGAGCTACGAGCAGTACTTC.